Each of the 16 T cell receptor beta chains below was sequenced from the same sample in a study of technical replicates of blood from a few donors. Sequencing used immunoSEQ multiplex PCR; TCRdb keeps in-frame clones, though not all of them. The repertoire holds about 70,000 clones, with just under 97% as singletons. Sequencing was carried out using T cells isolated from PBMCs. These receptors all stem from a human donor in good health.

The CDR3 reads CASSLDLRGSHTEAFF. The CDR3 DNA reads TGTGCCAGCAGCTTAGATTTAAGGGGGTCGCACACTGAAGCTTTCTTT. The rearrangement joins TRBV7-9 to TRBJ1-1, with D perhaps TRBD1 (6 bases). V lost 1 base and J 3 bases, leaving 15 bases between the germline ends. This CDR3 is built from 16 residues. The germline gives CDR1 SEHNR, CDR2 FQNEAQ (reference sequence).

The J gene is TRBJ2-6, the V gene TRBV11-2; a weak D match, TRBD1 (6 bases). Trimming shortened V by 5 bases and J by 1 base, and 12 bases separated the two germline ends. Germline V lookup: CDR1 SGHAT, CDR2 FQNNGV. CDR3 length: 16 amino acids. The CDR3 sequence is CASSPQGFSGANVLTF. The CDR3 DNA sequence: TGTGCCAGCAGCCCTCAGGGGTTTTCTGGGGCCAACGTCCTGACTTTC. The whole variable domain, remainder taken from reference TRBV11-2 and TRBJ2-6, is EAGVAQSPRYKIIEKRQSVAFWCNPISGHATLYWYQQILGQGPKLLIQFQNNGVVDDSQLPKDRFSAERLKGVDSTLKIQPAKLEDSAVYLCASSPQGFSGANVLTFGAGSRLTVL.

The rearrangement uses TRBV6-1 and TRBJ1-5; no clear D gene. From germline, CDR1 is MNHNS and CDR2 SASEGT. The CDR3 length is 13 residues. V lost 4 bases and J lost 2, with 6 bases in between. In DNA, the CDR3 is TGTGCCAGCAGTGGAGTTGGCAATCAGCCCCAGCATTTT. Encoded protein: CASSGVGNQPQHF.

J is TRBJ2-7 and V is TRBV5-1; 11 nucleotides line up with TRBD1. Unmatched junction bases numbered 2, after V lost 0 bases and J lost 3 bases. The CDR3 runs 15 residues. Germline V gene lookup returns CDR1 SGHRS and CDR2 YFSETQ. In DNA form, the CDR3 reads TGCGCCAGCAGCTTGGTCGGGACAGGGGGCTACGAGCAGTACTTC. Translated: CASSLVGTGGYEQYF.

V gene TRBV7-9 combines with J gene TRBJ2-5; D not certain. From germline, CDR1 is SEHNR and CDR2 FQNEAQ (reference sequence). V was cut by 3 bases and J by 0 bases, with 8 bases left in between. This CDR3 comprises 14 residues. CDR3 region: CASSFSGYQETQYF. In nucleotides, the CDR3 is TGTGCCAGCAGCTTTTCCGGGTACCAAGAGACCCAGTACTTC.

The sample holds one count of this clone. J is TRBJ1-1 and V is TRBV28, with D perhaps TRBD1 (6 bases). Per germline, CDR1 MDHEN and CDR2 SYDVKM. There are 12 residues in the CDR3. V lost 9 bases and J lost 4, with 12 bases in between. The CDR3 loop reads CASVGGVTEAFF. The DNA for the CDR3 is TGTGCCAGTGTTGGGGGCGTCACTGAAGCTTTCTTT.

This chain uses TRBV9 with TRBJ2-3; D is perhaps TRBD2 (6 bases). Germline CDR1 SGDLS, CDR2 YYNGEE. Trimming left V 1 base short and J 4 bases short, with 13 bases between. The CDR3 length is 15 residues. The CDR3 region is CASSVSTGAPDTQYF. The DNA of the CDR3 is TGTGCCAGCAGCGTATCAACGGGAGCCCCAGATACGCAGTATTTT.

V gene TRBV28 combines with J gene TRBJ1-1, with D unresolved. Germline V gene sequence: CDR1 MDHEN, CDR2 SYDVKM. Trimming took 6 bases from V and 7 from J, leaving 15 bases between them. CDR3 length: 13 residues. DNA for the CDR3: TGTGCCAGCAGACGGCAAGGCGGTTTTGAAGCTTTCTTT. Amino acid sequence: CASRRQGGFEAFF.

The rearrangement joins TRBV28 to TRBJ2-5; 10 positions agree with TRBD2. CDR3 length: 14 amino acids. Germline trimming cut 5 bases from V and 3 bases from J; bases unmatched to any gene: 3. Looked up from germline, CDR1 is MDHEN and CDR2 is SYDVKM. The CDR3 loop is CASSPTSGEETQYF. The CDR3 DNA follows: TGTGCCAGCAGTCCAACTAGCGGGGAAGAGACCCAGTACTTC.

This chain connects TRBV5-1 to TRBJ2-1, with 9 bases aligning to TRBD1. V gave up 4 bases and J gave up 7 bases; unmatched junction bases: 6. CDR1 SGHRS and CDR2 YFSETQ come from the germline V gene. This CDR3 region has 14 residues. CDR3 loop: CASSPGQGLNEQFF. For the CDR3, the DNA is TGCGCCAGCAGCCCAGGACAGGGGTTAAATGAGCAGTTCTTC.

This clone has only one observation. The chain joins TRBV11-3 to TRBJ2-1; D is possibly TRBD2 (5 bases). This CDR3 is 15 amino acids long. Trimming stripped 6 bases from V and 0 bases from J, with 12 bases between. CDR1 is SGHNT, CDR2 YENEEA, per germline. The DNA of the CDR3 is TGTGCCAGCAGGGGAACGGGGAGCTCCTACAATGAGCAGTTCTTC. This sequence encodes CASRGTGSSYNEQFF. The complete variable domain, with remaining parts taken from reference TRBV11-3 and TRBJ2-1, reads EAGVVQSPRYKIIEKKQPVAFWCNPISGHNTLYWYLQNLGQGPELLIRYENEEAVDDSQLPKDRFSAERLKGVDSTLKIQPAELGDSAVYLCASRGTGSSYNEQFFGPGTRLTVL.

The rearrangement uses TRBV27 and TRBJ1-1; a possible D gene is TRBD1 (5 bases). Germline V gene data show CDR1 as MNHEY and CDR2 as SMNVEV (reference sequence). V was clipped by 8 bases and J by 6 bases, with 16 bases between them. The CDR3 is 13 amino acids. CDR3 amino acids: CASGPAGVAEAFF. The CDR3 coding sequence is TGTGCCAGCGGCCCCGCGGGGGTGGCTGAAGCTTTCTTT.

The chain recombines TRBV5-1 with TRBJ2-5, with TRBD2 matching over 9 bases. With 4 bases clipped from V and 1 base from J, the junction kept 2 bases outside the gene matches. The germline CDR1 and CDR2 sequences are SGHRS and YFSETQ. CDR3 length equals 14 residues. CDR3 sequence reads: CASSGSGGQETQYF. The CDR3 region has the DNA TGCGCCAGCAGCGGTAGCGGGGGCCAAGAGACCCAGTACTTC. The full variable domain, its missing parts supplied by reference TRBV5-1 and TRBJ2-5, is KAGVTQTPRYLIKTRGQQVTLSCSPISGHRSVSWYQQTPGQGLQFLFEYFSETQRNKGNFPGRFSGRQFSNSRSEMNVSTLELGDSALYLCASSGSGGQETQYFGPGTRLLVL.

The J gene is TRBJ2-3, the V gene TRBV6-6, with 7 bases that match TRBD2. Germline CDR1 is MNHNY and CDR2 is SVGAGI (reference sequence). The CDR3 is 16 amino acids. V dropped 4 bases and J dropped 1; count of bases not matched to a gene: 8. In DNA, the CDR3 is TGTGCCAGCAGTTTATCTTTTCGGGGGGGCACAGATACGCAGTATTTT. It yields the protein CASSLSFRGGTDTQYF.

The chain links TRBV7-9 to TRBJ2-7; D not certain. V was cut by 2 bases and J by 1 base, with 6 bases left in between. There are 13 residues in the CDR3. CDR1 is SEHNR and CDR2 is FQNEAQ in the germline V gene (reference sequence). In nucleotides, the CDR3 is TGTGCCAGCAGCTTACGTAGATCCTACGAGCAGTACTTC. Its protein is CASSLRRSYEQYF.

This clone was seen once. This chain uses TRBV19 with TRBJ1-5; 8 bases are a match to TRBD1. Germline V gene data show CDR1 as LNHDA and CDR2 as SQIVND (reference sequence). This CDR3 region has 15 residues. Trimming cost V 0 bases and J 7 bases; bases outside gene matches: 5. CDR3 DNA sequence: TGTGCCAGTAGTATAGACGGCACAGGGGGACAGCCCCAGCATTTT. As protein: CASSIDGTGGQPQHF.